Each of the 4 T cell receptor beta chains below was sequenced from the same sample in a study of T-cell reconstitution after alpha-beta-depleted transplantation in children. TCRbeta library preparation incorporated unique molecular identifiers. TCRdb reanalysed the PCR reads using MiXCR and keeps one entry per CDR3 protein. This sample has around 580,000 distinct CDR3 sequences, with 27% found just once. Specimen: PBMCs, collected before TCRalphabeta/CD19-depleted stem cell transplant. The source of these receptors is a boy less than two years old with Wiskott-Aldrich syndrome, due to receive a stem cell transplant.

The chain is built from TRBV11-2 and TRBJ2-2, with 15 bases aligning to TRBD2. CDR1 SGHAT and CDR2 FQNNGV come from the germline V gene. The ends lost 5 bases at V and 3 bases at J; junction bases unmatched: 10. The CDR3 contains 19 residues. This chain's CDR3 is CASSQKGLAGGPYTGELFF. The CDR3 DNA follows: TGTGCCAGCAGCCAGAAGGGACTAGCGGGAGGTCCGTACACCGGGGAGCTGTTTTTT. The variable domain in full, completed from reference TRBV11-2 and TRBJ2-2, reads EAGVAQSPRYKIIEKRQSVAFWCNPISGHATLYWYQQILGQGPKLLIQFQNNGVVDDSQLPKDRFSAERLKGVDSTLKIQPAKLEDSAVYLCASSQKGLAGGPYTGELFFGEGSRLTVL.

This chain uses TRBV10-3 with TRBJ2-3, with D perhaps TRBD2 (6 bases). Per germline, CDR1 ENHRY and CDR2 SYGVKD. V shed 8 bases and J shed 9 bases, with 12 bases lying between them. The CDR3 contains 11 residues. The CDR3 loop reads CAIAREDTQYF. Here the CDR3 DNA reads TGTGCCATCGCCAGGGAGGACACGCAGTATTTT.

This clonotype was detected a few times. This sequence joins TRBV29-1 and TRBJ2-1; D remains unclear. Trimming took 3 bases from V and 2 from J, leaving 14 bases between them. The CDR3 totals 15 residues. Germline assignment: CDR1 SQVTM and CDR2 ANQGSEA. CDR3 loop: CSVDKNRVTYNEQFF. In DNA form, the CDR3 reads TGCAGCGTTGACAAGAACCGAGTGACCTACAATGAGCAGTTCTTC.

This clonotype was detected only a few times. This chain links TRBV18 with TRBJ2-1, with unresolved D. Germline CDR1 KGHSH, CDR2 LQKENI. V was pared by 3 bases and J by 9 bases, with 6 bases between. This CDR3 region has 11 residues. CDR3 region: CASSPKCEQFF. The CDR3 nucleotides are TGTGCCAGCTCACCGAAGTGTGAGCAGTTCTTC.